This T cell receptor beta chain was sequenced in a study of circulating tumor DNA in untreated peripheral T-cell lymphoma. CDR1 and CDR2 (germline): SGHNT, YENEEA. The CDR3 extends over 18 amino acids. V dropped 5 bases and J dropped 1 base, with 23 bases sitting between them. TCRdb's table, derived via immunoSEQ multiplex PCR, lists solely in-frame clones and lacks some. The data show about 2,200 clones, almost 70% seen once. This TCR was sampled from a human donor with peripheral T-cell lymphoma. Sequenced material: tumor tissue. The V and J genes are TRBV11-3 and TRBJ1-2; tentative D call: TRBD1 (6 bases). This CDR3 reads CASSPTDTRGAFNYGYTF. The CDR3 bases are TGTGCCAGCAGCCCGACCGACACGCGGGGGGCGTTTAACTATGGCTACACCTTC.